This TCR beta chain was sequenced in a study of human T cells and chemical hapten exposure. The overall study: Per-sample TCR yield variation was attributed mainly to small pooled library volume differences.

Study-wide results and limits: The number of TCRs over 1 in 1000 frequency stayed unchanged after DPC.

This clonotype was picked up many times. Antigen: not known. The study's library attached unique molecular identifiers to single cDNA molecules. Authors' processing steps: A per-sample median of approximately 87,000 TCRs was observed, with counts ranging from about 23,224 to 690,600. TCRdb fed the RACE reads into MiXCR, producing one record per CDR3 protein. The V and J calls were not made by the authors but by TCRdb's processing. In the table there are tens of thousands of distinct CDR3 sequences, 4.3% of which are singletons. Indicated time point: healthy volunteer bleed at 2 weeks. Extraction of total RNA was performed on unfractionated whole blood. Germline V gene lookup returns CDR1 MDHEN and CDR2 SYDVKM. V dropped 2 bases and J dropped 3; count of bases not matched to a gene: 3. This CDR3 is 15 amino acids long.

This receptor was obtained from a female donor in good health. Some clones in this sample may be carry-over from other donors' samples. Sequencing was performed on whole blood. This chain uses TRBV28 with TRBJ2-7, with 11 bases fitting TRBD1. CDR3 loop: CASSLGQGAGYEQYF. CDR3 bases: TGTGCCAGCAGTTTAGGACAGGGGGCCGGCTACGAGCAGTACTTC.